The next 22 T cell receptor beta chains were all read from a single sample in a study of cytomegalovirus exposure and HLA in healthy donors. The PCR made use of 60 Vbeta and 13 Jbeta primers. Assay: immunoSEQ multiplex PCR; the TCRdb copy retains only in-frame clones and omits some. The table records approximately 150,000 clones, almost 80% of them present only once. Sequences were obtained from PBMCs. The source of these receptors is a woman aged 45 to 65 in good health and CMV-seronegative.

V usage is TRBV2 and J usage is TRBJ1-6, with TRBD1 matching 9 bases. There are 16 residues in the CDR3. CDR1 SNHLY and CDR2 FYNNEI come from the germline V gene. V was pared by 6 bases and J by 9 bases, with 12 bases of the junction left unmatched. The CDR3 nucleotides are TGTGCCAGCAGCGTAGGGGGACAGGGAGTTTCTTCACCCCTCCACTTT. Translation: CASSVGGQGVSSPLHF.

This chain uses TRBV4-2 with TRBJ2-1, with TRBD2 as a possible D gene (6 bases). Trimming left V 0 bases short and J 0 bases short, with 15 bases between. The CDR3 totals 18 residues. In germline, CDR1 is LGHNA, CDR2 YNFKEQ. The CDR3 sequence: CASSQDQIGSSSYNEQFF. DNA of the CDR3: TGTGCCAGCAGCCAAGATCAAATCGGGAGTAGCTCCTACAATGAGCAGTTCTTC.

This clone occurred once. The chain is built from TRBV6-5 and TRBJ2-5; weak D call: TRBD2 (6 bases). The CDR3 covers 13 residues. Trimming took off 6 bases at V and 11 bases at J, with 19 bases between the two ends. Germline values: CDR1 MNHEY, CDR2 SVGAGI. CDR3 in amino acids: CASSRRDWREQYF. CDR3 DNA: TGTGCCAGCAGCCGCCGGGACTGGAGGGAGCAGTACTTC.

The chain employs TRBV7-2 and TRBJ2-5; 7 bases agree with TRBD2. Looked up from germline, CDR1 is SGHTA and CDR2 is FQGNSA. This CDR3 is built from 16 residues. Trimming took 4 bases from V and 5 from J; bases not matched to a gene: 13. The CDR3 sequence: CASSSARDYPWETQYF. CDR3 DNA sequence: TGTGCCAGCAGCTCAGCCCGGGACTACCCCTGGGAGACCCAGTACTTC.

The sample holds one count of this clone. This CDR3 is CSVRATGELFF. In nucleotides, the CDR3 is TGCAGCGTCAGGGCGACCGGGGAGCTGTTTTTT. The rearrangement links TRBV29-1 to TRBJ2-2, with D perhaps TRBD1 (5 bases). V lost 6 bases, J lost 5 bases, and 7 bases lay in between. CDR3 length: 11 amino acids. Germline V gives CDR1 SQVTM, CDR2 ANQGSEA.

V usage is TRBV4-3 and J usage is TRBJ2-5; no firm D call. The CDR3 extends over 16 amino acids. Trimming pared 1 base from V and 1 base from J, leaving 13 bases between. Germline V CDR1 and CDR2: LGHNA, YSLEER. The CDR3 DNA reads TGCGCCAGCAGCCAAGGGTCAGAGCGTAGCCAAGAGACCCAGTACTTC. Protein product: CASSQGSERSQETQYF.

This chain uses TRBV6-5 with TRBJ2-2; D remains unclear. This CDR3 has 13 residues. V lost 6 bases and J 5 bases, leaving 10 bases between the germline ends. CDR1 and CDR2 (germline): MNHEY, SVGAGI. The CDR3 region is CASSQIETGELFF. In nucleotides, the CDR3 is TGTGCCAGCAGCCAAATAGAGACCGGGGAGCTGTTTTTT.

The CDR3 sequence: CASSLVMIQGGNEQFF. The CDR3 region has the DNA TGTGCCAGCAGCTTAGTAATGATCCAGGGAGGGAATGAGCAGTTCTTC. J is TRBJ2-1 and V is TRBV7-8, with TRBD2 identical over 7 bases. V was clipped by 1 base and J by 7 bases; unmatched bases: 10. Germline V gene sequence: CDR1 SGHVS, CDR2 FQNEAQ. This CDR3 region has 16 residues. The entire variable domain, with the rest obtained from reference TRBV7-8 and TRBJ2-1, is as follows: GAGVSQSPRYKVAKRGQDVALRCDPISGHVSLFWYQQALGQGPEFLTYFQNEAQLDKSGLPSDRFFAERPEGSVSTLKIQRTQQEDSAVYLCASSLVMIQGGNEQFFGPGTRLTVL.

The chain couples TRBV28 to TRBJ2-5, with 10 bases lining up with TRBD2. The germline gives CDR1 MDHEN, CDR2 SYDVKM. The CDR3 runs 14 residues. Trimming took 7 bases from V and 9 from J; bases not matched to a gene: 11. The DNA for the CDR3 is TGTGCCAGCACTACTAGCGGGGTGCATGGGGCCCAGTACTTC. Amino acids: CASTTSGVHGAQYF.

V is TRBV5-6 and J is TRBJ2-7, with 7 bases lining up with TRBD1. The CDR3 loop spans 14 amino acids. Trimming removed 3 bases from V and 2 bases from J; junction bases left unmatched: 5. The germline V gene encodes CDR1 SGHDT and CDR2 YYEEEE. The CDR3 DNA sequence: TGTGCCAGCAGCTGGACAGGTCAGCCCTACGAGCAGTACTTC. As protein: CASSWTGQPYEQYF.

The chain recombines TRBV5-6 with TRBJ2-5; 8 bases are shared with TRBD2. The J segment lost 4 bases and the V segment lost 0 bases, leaving 5 bases of the junction unmatched. Germline CDR1 SGHDT, CDR2 YYEEEE. The CDR3 has 15 residues. In nucleotides, the CDR3 is TGTGCCAGCAGCTTGGGAACGGGGGGGAGAGAGACCCAGTACTTC. The encoded protein is CASSLGTGGRETQYF. The whole variable domain, remainder taken from reference TRBV5-6 and TRBJ2-5, is DAGVTQSPTHLIKTRGQQVTLRCSPKSGHDTVSWYQQALGQGPQFIFQYYEEEERQRGNFPDRFSGHQFPNYSSELNVNALLLGDSALYLCASSLGTGGRETQYFGPGTRLLVL.

This clone came up a few times. The rearrangement uses TRBV6-1 and TRBJ1-5, with D possibly TRBD1 on 6 matching bases. V was pared by 7 bases and J by 1 base, with 14 bases between. The CDR3 is made up of 15 amino acids. Per the germline V gene, CDR1 is MNHNS and CDR2 is SASEGT. CDR3 bases: TGTGCCAGCACCGCAGGGGCCGGAAGCAATCAGCCCCAGCATTTT. Its translation is CASTAGAGSNQPQHF.

The J gene is TRBJ2-7, the V gene TRBV7-2, with 11 positions matching TRBD2. CDR1 SGHTA and CDR2 FQGNSA come from the germline V gene. CDR3 length: 17 residues. V trimming: 5 bases; J trimming: 3 bases; junction bases outside the gene matches: 12. Written as DNA, the CDR3 is TGTGCCAGCAGCCCCTTCATCACTAGCGGGAGCGGCTACGAGCAGTACTTC. It translates to CASSPFITSGSGYEQYF.

This clone has just one count. The rearrangement uses TRBV27 and TRBJ1-2; weak D call: TRBD1 (6 bases). Germline V gene lookup returns CDR1 MNHEY and CDR2 SMNVEV (reference sequence). Trimming left V 6 bases short and J 6 bases short, with 17 bases between. This CDR3 comprises 14 residues. This CDR3 reads CASRRTTGIDGYTF. CDR3 bases: TGTGCCAGCAGAAGAACTACAGGGATAGATGGCTACACCTTC.

The chain uses TRBV7-8 and TRBJ2-2; the D gene is possibly TRBD2 (6 bases). CDR1 is SGHVS, CDR2 FQNEAQ, per germline. CDR3 length: 17 amino acids. The V end was cut by 1 base, the J end by 4 bases, with 16 bases between. The DNA of the CDR3 is TGTGCCAGCAGCTTAGTGGTCGGGGAGGTGGGCACCGGGGAGCTGTTTTTT. This codes for CASSLVVGEVGTGELFF.

CDR3 DNA sequence: TGCAGCGTTGAGAAGTACATCGTCTCCCGCAATGAGCAGTTCTTC. Translating gives CSVEKYIVSRNEQFF. V and J are TRBV29-1 and TRBJ2-1; D remains ambiguous. Trimming took 3 bases from V and 6 from J, leaving 18 bases between them. This CDR3 comprises 15 residues. CDR1 SQVTM and CDR2 ANQGSEA come from the germline V gene.

CDR3 bases: TGCGCCAGCAGCCAACAGGTCGGGGAGGGAGATACGCAGTATTTT. Amino acid sequence: CASSQQVGEGDTQYF. The rearrangement links TRBV5-1 to TRBJ2-3; 7 bases are shared with TRBD2. With V trimmed by 4 bases and J by 5 bases, 10 bases remained unmatched. This CDR3 comprises 15 residues. Germline CDR1 reads SGHRS; CDR2 reads YFSETQ.

The chain carries TRBV7-2 and TRBJ2-6; the D gene is possibly TRBD1 (5 bases). CDR1 and CDR2 from the germline V gene are SGHTA and FQGNSA. Trimming took off 1 base at V and 2 bases at J, with 15 bases between the two ends. This CDR3 region has 18 residues. CDR3 DNA: TGTGCCAGCAGCTTAGACATTCGACAGAGGACTGGGGCCAACGTCCTGACTTTC. Its protein product is CASSLDIRQRTGANVLTF.

The chain joins TRBV29-1 to TRBJ1-2, with 10 bases matching TRBD1. Germline CDR1 is SQVTM and CDR2 is ANQGSEA. V lost 2 bases, J lost 4 bases, and 7 bases stayed unmatched. This CDR3 spans 15 amino acids. CDR3 coding DNA: TGCAGCGTTGAACGCGGGACAGGGGTTTCCTATGGCTACACCTTC. Its protein is CSVERGTGVSYGYTF. The full variable domain, rest sourced from reference TRBV29-1 and TRBJ1-2, is SAVISQKPSRDICQRGTSLTIQCQVDSQVTMMFWYRQQPGQSLTLIATANQGSEATYESGFVIDKFPISRPNLTFSTLTVSNMSPEDSSIYLCSVERGTGVSYGYTFGSGTRLTVV.

This chain joins TRBV25-1 and TRBJ1-3; D is perhaps TRBD1 (5 bases). The germline CDR1 and CDR2 sequences are MGHDK and SYGVNS. The CDR3 sequence is 18 residues long. V dropped 5 bases and J dropped 2 bases, with 22 bases sitting between them. The CDR3 loop reads CASSRSWRGNYPGNTIYF. The CDR3 bases are TGTGCCAGCAGTAGGTCGTGGCGGGGCAACTACCCTGGAAACACCATATATTTT.

The count of this clone is one. The V and J genes are TRBV4-3 and TRBJ2-1; maybe TRBD2 (6 bases). The germline CDR1 and CDR2 sequences are LGHNA and YSLEER. The CDR3 is 18 amino acids. The germline V and J ends were trimmed by 4 bases and 3 bases, with 22 bases remaining between them. CDR3 sequence: CASSRQRWEAQHYNEQFF. The CDR3 DNA follows: TGCGCCAGCAGCCGCCAAAGGTGGGAGGCCCAACACTACAATGAGCAGTTCTTC.

CDR3 coding DNA: TGTGCCAGTAGTATGTCCAGGACAAGCGCGAACACCGGGGAGCTGTTTTTT. Translating gives CASSMSRTSANTGELFF. This chain uses TRBV19 with TRBJ2-2; possibly TRBD1 for D (5 bases). The CDR3 extends over 17 amino acids. CDR1 is LNHDA and CDR2 is SQIVND in the germline V gene (reference sequence). Trimming stripped 3 bases from V and 0 bases from J, with 14 bases between.